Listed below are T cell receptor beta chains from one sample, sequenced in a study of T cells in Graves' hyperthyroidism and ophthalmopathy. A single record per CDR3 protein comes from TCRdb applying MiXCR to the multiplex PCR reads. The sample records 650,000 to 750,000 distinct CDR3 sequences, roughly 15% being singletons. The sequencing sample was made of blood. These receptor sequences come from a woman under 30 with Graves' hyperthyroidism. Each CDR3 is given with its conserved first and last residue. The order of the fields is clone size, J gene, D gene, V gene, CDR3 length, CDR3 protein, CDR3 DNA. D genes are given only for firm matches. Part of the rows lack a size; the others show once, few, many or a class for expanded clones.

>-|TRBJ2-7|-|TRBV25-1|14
CASTLGTDTYEQYF
TGTGCCAGCACTCTAGGGACGGACACCTACGAGCAGTACTTC
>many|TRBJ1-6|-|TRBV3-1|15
CASSQDSGSSSPLHF
TGTGCCAGCAGCCAAGATTCAGGGTCCAGTTCACCCCTCCACTTT
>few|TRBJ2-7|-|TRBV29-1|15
CSVEAAGTFSYEQYF
TGCAGCGTTGAAGCTGCCGGGACATTCTCCTACGAGCAGTACTTC
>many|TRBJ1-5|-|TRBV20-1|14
CSARWGHPDQPQHF
TGCAGTGCTAGGTGGGGACACCCCGATCAGCCCCAGCATTTT
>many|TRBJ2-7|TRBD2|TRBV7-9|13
CASSSRTSSEQYF
TGTGCCAGCAGCTCCCGGACTAGCTCCGAGCAGTACTTC
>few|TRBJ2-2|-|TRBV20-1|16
CSARRGGAVNTGELFF
TGCAGTGCTAGGAGGGGGGGAGCGGTGAACACCGGGGAGCTGTTTTTT
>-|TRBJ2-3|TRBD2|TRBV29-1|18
CSVEGTSGWQDFTDTQYF
TGCAGCGTTGAGGGGACTAGCGGGTGGCAGGACTTCACAGATACGCAGTATTTT
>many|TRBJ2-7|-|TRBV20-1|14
CSARVRPPLYEQYF
TGCAGTGCTAGGGTTAGACCCCCCCTCTACGAGCAGTACTTC
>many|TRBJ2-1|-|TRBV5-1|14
CASSPLTDYNEQFF
TGCGCCAGCAGCCCTCTGACAGATTACAATGAGCAGTTCTTC
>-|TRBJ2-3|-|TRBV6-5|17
CASSYQGGGPTTDTQYF
TGTGCCAGCAGTTACCAAGGGGGAGGGCCAACCACAGATACGCAGTATTTT
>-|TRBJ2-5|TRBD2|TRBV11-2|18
CASRHPFSGRANLETQYF
TGTGCCAGCAGGCACCCCTTTAGCGGGAGGGCCAATTTAGAGACCCAGTACTTC
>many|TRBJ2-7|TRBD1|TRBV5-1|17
CASSLPRQGKFYYEQYF
TGCGCCAGCAGCTTGCCGCGACAGGGCAAATTCTACTACGAGCAGTACTTC
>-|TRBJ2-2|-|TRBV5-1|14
CASSLESHTGELFF
TGCGCCAGCAGCTTGGAATCTCACACCGGGGAGCTGTTTTTT
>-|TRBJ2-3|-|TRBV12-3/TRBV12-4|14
CASSYRVWTDTQYF
TGTGCCAGCAGCTACAGGGTATGGACAGATACGCAGTATTTT